Reported below is one TCR beta chain. The antigen remains unidentified. Because the CDR3 is missing its conserved closing phenylalanine or tryptophan, this is likely a read error. The library attached unique molecular identifiers to individual cDNA molecules. Under the authors' procedure: The median was roughly 95,000 TCRs per sample, ranging about 20,000 to 690,600. TCRdb reprocessed the RACE reads via MiXCR and lists one record per CDR3 protein. TCRdb's processing, not the study's, gives the V and J calls here. The table lists fewer than 40,000 distinct CDR3 sequences, roughly 5.5% of them singletons. This record belongs to a study of human T cells and chemical hapten exposure. Study as a whole: The variation in per-sample TCR yields arose mainly from small differences in pooled library volumes.

Time point reported: healthy volunteer bleed at 6 weeks. Unfractionated whole blood yielded the extracted total RNA. Study results and limitations: Among TCRs, those above 1 in 1000 frequency were unaffected by DPC sensitization.

The CDR3 spans 14 residues. Germline V gives CDR1 DFQATT, CDR2 SNEGSKA (reference sequence). The chain joins TRBV20-1 to TRBJ1-2; D unclear. What was sequenced was whole blood. This receptor was obtained from a human donor in good health. Some clones in this sample may be carry-over from other donors' samples. Here the CDR3 reads CTLGRRLHNYGYTS. CDR3 nucleotides: TGCACCCTGGGCAGGAGACTACATAACTATGGCTACACCTCC.